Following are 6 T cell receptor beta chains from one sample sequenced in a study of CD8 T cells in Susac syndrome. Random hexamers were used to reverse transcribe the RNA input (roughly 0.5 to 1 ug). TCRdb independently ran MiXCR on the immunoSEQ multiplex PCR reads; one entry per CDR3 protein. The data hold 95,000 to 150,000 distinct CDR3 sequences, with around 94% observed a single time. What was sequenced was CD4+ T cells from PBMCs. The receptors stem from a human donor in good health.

This chain's CDR3 is CSALTSGVYEQYF. The DNA of the CDR3 is TGCAGTGCCCTGACTAGCGGAGTCTACGAGCAGTACTTC. V usage is TRBV20-1 and J usage is TRBJ2-7; 9 nucleotides agree with TRBD2. Per germline, CDR1 DFQATT and CDR2 SNEGSKA (reference sequence). J lost 3 bases, V lost 6 bases, and 6 bases had no gene match. CDR3 length: 13 amino acids.

The CDR3 DNA reads TGTGCCAGCAGCTTGTCCACAGGGATATACCGGGGGAGCAATCAGCCCCAGCATTTT. This gives the protein CASSLSTGIYRGSNQPQHF. The J gene is TRBJ1-5, the V gene TRBV5-7; tentatively, D is TRBD1 (6 bases). TRBV5-7 is classed as an ORF, of uncertain function. V was trimmed by 1 base and J by 1 base, leaving 21 bases between them. The CDR3 runs to 19 residues.

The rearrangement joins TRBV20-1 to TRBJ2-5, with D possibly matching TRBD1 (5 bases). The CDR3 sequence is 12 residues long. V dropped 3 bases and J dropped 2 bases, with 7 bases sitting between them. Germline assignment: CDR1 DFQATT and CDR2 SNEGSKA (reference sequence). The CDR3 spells CSARTDQETQYF. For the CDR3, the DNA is TGCAGTGCTAGGACAGATCAAGAGACCCAGTACTTC.

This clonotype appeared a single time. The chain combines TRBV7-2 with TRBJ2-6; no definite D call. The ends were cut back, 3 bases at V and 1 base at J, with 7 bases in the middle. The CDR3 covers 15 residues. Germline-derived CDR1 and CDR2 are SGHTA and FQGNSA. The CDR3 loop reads CASSFVQSGANVLTF. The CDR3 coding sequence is TGTGCCAGCAGCTTTGTTCAATCTGGGGCCAACGTCCTGACTTTC.

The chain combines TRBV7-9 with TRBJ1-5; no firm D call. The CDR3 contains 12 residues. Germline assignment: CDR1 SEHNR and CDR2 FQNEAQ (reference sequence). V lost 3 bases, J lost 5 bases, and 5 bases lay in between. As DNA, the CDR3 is TGTGCCAGCAGCTTGGTAGATCAGCCCCAGCATTTT. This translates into CASSLVDQPQHF.

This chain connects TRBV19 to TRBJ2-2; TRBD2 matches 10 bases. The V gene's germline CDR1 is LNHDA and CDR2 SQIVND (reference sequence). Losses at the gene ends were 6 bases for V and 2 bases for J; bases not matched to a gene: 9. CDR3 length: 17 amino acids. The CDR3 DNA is TGTGCCAGTAGGGTCCTAGCGGGAGCTACCAACACCGGGGAGCTGTTTTTT. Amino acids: CASRVLAGATNTGELFF.